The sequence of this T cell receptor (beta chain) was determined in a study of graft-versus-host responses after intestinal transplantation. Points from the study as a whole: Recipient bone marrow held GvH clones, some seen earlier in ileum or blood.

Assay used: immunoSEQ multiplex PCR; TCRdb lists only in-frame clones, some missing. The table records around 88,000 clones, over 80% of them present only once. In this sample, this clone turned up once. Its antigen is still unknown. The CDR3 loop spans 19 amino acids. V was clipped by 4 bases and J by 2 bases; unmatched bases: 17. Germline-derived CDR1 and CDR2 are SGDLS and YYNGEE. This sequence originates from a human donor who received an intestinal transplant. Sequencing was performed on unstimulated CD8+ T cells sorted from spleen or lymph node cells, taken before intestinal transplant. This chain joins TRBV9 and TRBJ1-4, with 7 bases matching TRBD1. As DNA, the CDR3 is TGTGCCAGCAGCTCCCCCCCAGGGGGGCGCAGGGGTACTAATGAAAAACTGTTTTTT. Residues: CASSSPPGGRRGTNEKLFF.